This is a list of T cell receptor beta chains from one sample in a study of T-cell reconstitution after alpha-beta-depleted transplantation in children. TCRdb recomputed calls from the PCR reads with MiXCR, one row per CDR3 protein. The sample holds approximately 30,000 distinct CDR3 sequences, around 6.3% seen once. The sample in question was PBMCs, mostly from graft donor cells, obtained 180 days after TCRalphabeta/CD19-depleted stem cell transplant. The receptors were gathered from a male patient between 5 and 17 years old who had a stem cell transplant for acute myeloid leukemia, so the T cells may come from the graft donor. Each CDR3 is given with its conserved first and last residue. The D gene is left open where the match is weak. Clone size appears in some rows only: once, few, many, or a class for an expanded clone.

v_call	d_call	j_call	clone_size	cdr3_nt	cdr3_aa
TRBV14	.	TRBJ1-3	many	TGTGCCAGCAGCCAAGATTATTCAAAGACCATATATTTT	CASSQDYSKTIYF
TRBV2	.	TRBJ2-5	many	TGTGCCGTGGGCCCGAGGGAGACCCAGTACTTC	CAVGPRETQYF
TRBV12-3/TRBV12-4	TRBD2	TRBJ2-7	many	TGTGCCAGCAGTCCACCGGGGGGTTACGAGCAGTACTTC	CASSPPGGYEQYF
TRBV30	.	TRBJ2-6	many	TGTGCCTGGAGTACCTCTGGGGCCAACGTCCTGACTTTC	CAWSTSGANVLTF
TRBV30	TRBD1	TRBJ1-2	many	TGTGCCTGGAGTGTGAGAGGACTGGGACAGGATGGCTACACCTTC	CAWSVRGLGQDGYTF
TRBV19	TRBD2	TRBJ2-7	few	TGTGCCAGTAGTATAAGAGGGACTAGCGGGAGGAGCTCCTACGAGCAGTACTTC	CASSIRGTSGRSSYEQYF
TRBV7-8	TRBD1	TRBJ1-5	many	TGTGCCAGCAGCCGGGGACAGGGGATTGGGGGCAATCAGCCCCAGCATTTT	CASSRGQGIGGNQPQHF
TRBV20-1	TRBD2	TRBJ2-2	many	TGCAGTGCTAGGGAACCTAGCGGGAGGGATGAGGAGCTGTTTTTT	CSAREPSGRDEELFF
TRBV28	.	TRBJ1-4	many	TGTGCCAGCAGTCTCGTCGGGGGGGCTAATGAAAAACTGTTTTTT	CASSLVGGANEKLFF
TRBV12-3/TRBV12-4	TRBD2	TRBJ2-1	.	TGTGCCATCAGTTTTAGGCGGGGGGGCCGAGGACCCTACAATGAGCAGTTCTTC	CAISFRRGGRGPYNEQFF
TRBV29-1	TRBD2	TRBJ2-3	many	TGCAGCTTTCCCGCCCCTAGCGGGAGCTCAGATACGCAGTATTTT	CSFPAPSGSSDTQYF
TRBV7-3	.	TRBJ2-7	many	TGTGCCAGCAGCCCCAGTGGTCCAGGGGATCCCTACGAGCAGTACTTC	CASSPSGPGDPYEQYF